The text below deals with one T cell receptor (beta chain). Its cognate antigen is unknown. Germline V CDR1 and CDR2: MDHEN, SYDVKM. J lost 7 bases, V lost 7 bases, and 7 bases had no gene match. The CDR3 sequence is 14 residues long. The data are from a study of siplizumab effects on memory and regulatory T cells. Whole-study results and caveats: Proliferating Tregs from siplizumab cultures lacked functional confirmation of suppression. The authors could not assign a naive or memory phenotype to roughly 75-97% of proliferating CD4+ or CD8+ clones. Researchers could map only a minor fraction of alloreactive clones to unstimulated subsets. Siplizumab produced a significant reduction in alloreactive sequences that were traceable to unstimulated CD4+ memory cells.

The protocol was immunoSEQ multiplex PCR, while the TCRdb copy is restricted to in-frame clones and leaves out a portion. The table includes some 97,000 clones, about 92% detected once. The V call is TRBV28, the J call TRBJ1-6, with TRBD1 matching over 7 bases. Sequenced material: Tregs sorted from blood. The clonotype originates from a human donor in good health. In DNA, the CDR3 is TGTGCCAGCATATTGGGACAGAAAAATTCACCCCTCCACTTT. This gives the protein CASILGQKNSPLHF.